Shown below are 8 T cell receptor beta chains from a single sample sequenced in a study of response to subunit inactivated influenza vaccine. TCRdb passed the RT-PCR reads through MiXCR, listing each CDR3 protein once. The sample yields 400,000 to 550,000 distinct CDR3 sequences, around 25% seen once. The sample in question was CD4+ T cells sorted from PBMCs, obtained 5 days after vaccination. These receptors originate from a man aged 45-65 years who received an inactivated influenza vaccine.

In its sample, this clonotype was seen a few times. V and J are TRBV5-6 and TRBJ2-7; 11 bases match TRBD2. From germline, CDR1 is SGHDT and CDR2 YYEEEE. The CDR3 is 16 residues long. V dropped 4 bases and J dropped 2; count of bases not matched to a gene: 8. The CDR3 reads CASSHRLAGPAYEQYF. CDR3 in DNA: TGTGCCAGCAGCCACAGACTAGCGGGGCCGGCCTACGAGCAGTACTTC.

The V and J genes are TRBV7-9 and TRBJ2-3, with D possibly TRBD1 on 6 matching bases. CDR3 size: 15 residues. Germline values: CDR1 SEHNR, CDR2 FQNEAQ (reference sequence). V lost 0 bases to trimming and J lost 4 bases, with 11 bases between them. As DNA, the CDR3 is TGTGCCAGCAGCTTAGCGACAGGATATTCAGATACGCAGTATTTT. Its protein product is CASSLATGYSDTQYF.

The CDR3 is CASSSTVVVTQYF. The DNA for the CDR3 is TGTGCCAGCAGTTCGACGGTGGTGGTGACCCAGTACTTC. The rearrangement links TRBV6-2 or TRBV6-3 to TRBJ2-5, with D hard to call. CDR3 size: 13 residues. The V end was cut by 4 bases, the J end by 7 bases, with 13 bases between. Per germline, CDR1 MNHEY and CDR2 SVGEGT.

This clonotype was recorded a few times. The chain combines TRBV29-1 with TRBJ2-5; D is uncertain. Germline V CDR1 and CDR2: SQVTM, ANQGSEA. This CDR3 spans 12 amino acids. V lost 7 bases to trimming and J lost 2 bases, with 11 bases between them. The CDR3 DNA follows: TGCAGCGCCTTAACAGTTCAAGAGACCCAGTACTTC. Its protein product is CSALTVQETQYF.

This clonotype has at least ten counts. This chain joins TRBV18 and TRBJ2-7; perhaps TRBD2 as D (5 bases). CDR3 length: 13 amino acids. Germline assignment: CDR1 KGHSH and CDR2 LQKENI. V lost 4 bases and J lost 6, with 13 bases in between. The DNA of the CDR3 is TGTGCCAGCTCACGTTCGAGGGATCTCGAGCAGTACTTC. Its protein is CASSRSRDLEQYF.

This clonotype has ten or more counts. The chain couples TRBV28 to TRBJ1-2; 12 bases match TRBD1. The CDR3 totals 15 residues. V was clipped by 2 bases and J by 5 bases; unmatched bases: 3. Per germline, CDR1 MDHEN and CDR2 SYDVKM. CDR3: CASSLGTGGQYGYTF. CDR3 sequence (DNA): TGTGCCAGCAGTTTAGGGACAGGGGGCCAGTATGGCTACACCTTC.

In its sample, this clonotype was seen many times. The chain recombines TRBV5-5 with TRBJ2-3; D gene unclear. Per the germline V gene, CDR1 is SGHKS and CDR2 is YYEKEE (reference sequence). The CDR3 consists of 13 residues. The germline V and J ends were trimmed by 2 bases and 4 bases, with 8 bases remaining between them. Here the CDR3 DNA reads TGTGCCAGCAGCTTCGGCCCGGCAGATACGCAGTATTTT. It translates to CASSFGPADTQYF.

Concerning this clonotype: A read error may be the cause here, since a much bigger clone is one base away. This rearrangement joins TRBV29-1 to TRBJ2-3; 9 nucleotides agree with TRBD2. The CDR3 spans 16 residues. CDR1 SQVTM and CDR2 ANQGSEA come from the germline V gene. DNA for the CDR3: TGCAGCGCCCGGCGGGGTAGCGGGGGCAGCACAGATTCGCAGTATTTT. Its protein product is CSARRGSGGSTDSQYF.